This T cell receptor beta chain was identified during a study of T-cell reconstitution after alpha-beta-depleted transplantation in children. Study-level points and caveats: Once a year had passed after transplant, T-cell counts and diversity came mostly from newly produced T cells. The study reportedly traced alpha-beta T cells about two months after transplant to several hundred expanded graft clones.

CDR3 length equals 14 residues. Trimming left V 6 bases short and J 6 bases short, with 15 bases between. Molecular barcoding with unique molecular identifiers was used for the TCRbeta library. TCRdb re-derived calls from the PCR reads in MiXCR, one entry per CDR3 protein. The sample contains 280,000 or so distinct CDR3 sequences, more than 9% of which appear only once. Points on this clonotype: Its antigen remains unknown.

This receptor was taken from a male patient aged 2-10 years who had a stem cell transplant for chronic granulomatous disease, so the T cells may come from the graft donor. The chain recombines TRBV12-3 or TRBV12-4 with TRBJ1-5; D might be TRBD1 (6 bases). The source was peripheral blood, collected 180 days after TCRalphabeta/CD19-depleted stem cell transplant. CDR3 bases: TGTGCCAGCAGAGAAACAGGGCTGGTTCAGCCCCAGCATTTT. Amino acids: CASRETGLVQPQHF.